These T cell receptor beta chains were read from a single sample in a study of shared clonotypes between healthy human individuals. Repertoires were generated with immunoSEQ multiplex PCR, while TCRdb's copy carries only in-frame clones and drops some. The data contain just over 2,000,000 clones, approximately 95% of them singletons. Sequenced sample: naive CD8+ T cells sorted from blood. The receptor set was obtained from a man aged 18 to 35 in good health. Each CDR3 is given with its conserved first and last residue. A D gene is named only where the DNA matches it firmly. Clone size is shown for a subset of rows, as once, few, many or a class of expanded clone.

>TRBD2|TRBV27|NA|TRBJ2-1
TGTGCCAGCAGAATAGCGGGGGGCTACAATGAGCAGTTCTTC
CASRIAGGYNEQFF
>NA|TRBV19|NA|TRBJ2-4
TGTGCCAGTAGTATAGGTTCACTGAAAAACATTCAGTACTTC
CASSIGSLKNIQYF
>NA|TRBV27|NA|TRBJ2-5
TGTGCCAGCAGTCCCGAAATCGAGGGGGTACAAGAGACCCAGTACTTC
CASSPEIEGVQETQYF
>TRBD2|TRBV9|once|TRBJ2-7
TGTGCCAGCAGCTTCAACCCCGGGACTAGAGGCGAGCAGTACTTC
CASSFNPGTRGEQYF
>NA|TRBV2|NA|TRBJ1-2
TGTGCCAGCAGTGAAGCGCTTCCGGGGAGGGACTATGGCTACACCTTC
CASSEALPGRDYGYTF
>NA|TRBV9|NA|TRBJ2-7
TGTGCCAGCAGCGTAGAAGGACTGGGGGAAGAGCAGTACTTC
CASSVEGLGEEQYF
>TRBD2|TRBV27|NA|TRBJ2-7
TGTGCCAGCAGTTTACAACTAGCGGCTTTCTACGAGCAGTACTTC
CASSLQLAAFYEQYF
>NA|TRBV7-9|once|TRBJ1-4
TGTGCCAGCAGTACAGACGCAACTAATGAAAAACTGTTTTTT
CASSTDATNEKLFF
>NA|TRBV6-6|NA|TRBJ1-1
TGTGCCAGCAGCCCCTCGAACACTGAAGCTTTCTTT
CASSPSNTEAFF
>NA|TRBV6-5|NA|TRBJ1-1
TGTGCCAGCAGCTGGGACCCTCGGGGCACTGAAGCTTTCTTT
CASSWDPRGTEAFF
>TRBD2|TRBV7-6|NA|TRBJ2-2
TGTGCCAGCAGCTTAGAAGCGGGAACCGGGGAGCTGTTTTTT
CASSLEAGTGELFF
>TRBD2|TRBV15|NA|TRBJ2-5
TGTGCCACCAGCAGAGATCTGGGCAGCGGGAGTGGGGAGACCCAGTACTTC
CATSRDLGSGSGETQYF
>NA|TRBV19|NA|TRBJ2-6
TGTGCCAGTAGTATATTCGTGAGCGGGGCCAACGTCCTGACTTTC
CASSIFVSGANVLTF
>NA|TRBV6-6|NA|TRBJ2-3
TGTGCCAGCAGTTATGTGTGGCTGGGCGGCACAGATACGCAGTATTTT
CASSYVWLGGTDTQYF
>NA|TRBV12-1|NA|TRBJ2-7
NA
CASSFAPGSGSSSYEQYF
>TRBD2|TRBV7-8|NA|TRBJ2-3
TGTGCCAGCAGCTTCCACGCTAGCGGGGGGCAGGCAGATACGCAGTATTTT
CASSFHASGGQADTQYF
>TRBD2|TRBV15|NA|TRBJ2-7
TGTGCCACCAGCAGAGCGTCTAGCGGGATAGGCTACGAGCAGTACTTC
CATSRASSGIGYEQYF
>NA|TRBV28|NA|TRBJ1-5
TGTGCCAGTGACTATAGCAATCAGCCCCAGCATTTT
CASDYSNQPQHF
>NA|TRBV10-1|NA|TRBJ2-3
TGCGCCAGCAGTGCAGGGGCGAATCTTGCCCTAACAGATACGCAGTATTTT
CASSAGANLALTDTQYF
>NA|TRBV2|NA|TRBJ2-7
TGTGCCAGCAGTGAAGTAGTACACAGCTCCTACGAGCAGTACTTC
CASSEVVHSSYEQYF
>NA|TRBV27|NA|TRBJ2-7
TGTGCCAGCAGTTCTTGGGGAGGCGCCTACGAGCAGTACTTC
CASSSWGGAYEQYF
>NA|TRBV27|NA|TRBJ2-4
TGTGCCAGCAGTAAAGTAGGGACCCTAGGATCGGACATTCAGTACTTC
CASSKVGTLGSDIQYF
>NA|TRBV23-1|NA|TRBJ2-5
TGCGCCAGCAGTCAAAGTTTCCAAGAGACCCAGTACTTC
CASSQSFQETQYF
>NA|TRBV10-2|NA|TRBJ2-7
TGCGCCAGCACTCTTACAGCCAACTACGAGCAGTACTTC
CASTLTANYEQYF
>TRBD1|TRBV5-1|NA|TRBJ1-5
TGCGCCAGCAGCTTAACCGGACAGGATCAGCCCCAGCATTTT
CASSLTGQDQPQHF
>TRBD1|TRBV19|NA|TRBJ1-1
TGTGCCAGTAGTCGTCCCGGGACAGTGAACACTGAAGCTTTCTTT
CASSRPGTVNTEAFF
>NA|TRBV19|NA|TRBJ2-5
TGTGCCAGTAGTAGAGACATCGCAGAGACCCAGTACTTC
CASSRDIAETQYF
>NA|TRBV27|NA|TRBJ2-7
TGTGCCAGCAGTTTTGAAGGGAGTTACGAGCAGTACTTC
CASSFEGSYEQYF
>TRBD1|TRBV7-8|NA|TRBJ2-2
TGTGCCAGCAGCTTAGCGCGGGGACAGGGGAACACCGGGGAGCTGTTTTTT
CASSLARGQGNTGELFF
>NA|TRBV7-9|NA|TRBJ1-6
TGTGCCAGCAGCTTAGCCCGTGGGGAGGGCATCGATTCACCCCTCCACTTT
CASSLARGEGIDSPLHF
>TRBD1|TRBV2|NA|TRBJ1-1
TGTGCCAGCAGGGATGGACAGGGGGTAGGGAACACTGAAGCTTTCTTT
CASRDGQGVGNTEAFF